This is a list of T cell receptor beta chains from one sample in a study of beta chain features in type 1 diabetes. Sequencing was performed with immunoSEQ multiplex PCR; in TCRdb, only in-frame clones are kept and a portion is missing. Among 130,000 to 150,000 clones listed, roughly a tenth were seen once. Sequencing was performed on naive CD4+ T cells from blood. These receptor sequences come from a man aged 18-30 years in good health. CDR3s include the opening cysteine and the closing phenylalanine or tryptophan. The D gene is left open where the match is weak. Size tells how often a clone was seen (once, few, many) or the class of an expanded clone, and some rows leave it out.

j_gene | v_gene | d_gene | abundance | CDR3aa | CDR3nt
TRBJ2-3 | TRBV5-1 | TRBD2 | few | CASSLLLAGTTDTQYF | TGCGCCAGCAGCTTGCTCCTAGCGGGTACCACAGATACGCAGTATTTT
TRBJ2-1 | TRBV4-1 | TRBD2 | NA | CASSQGLALNEQFF | TGCGCCAGCAGCCAGGGACTAGCCCTCAATGAGCAGTTCTTC
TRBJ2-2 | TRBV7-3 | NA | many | CASSLGQTGELFF | TGTGCCAGCAGCCTGGGACAAACCGGGGAGCTGTTTTTT
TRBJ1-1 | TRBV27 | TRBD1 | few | CASRGQGFHTEAFF | TGTGCCAGCAGGGGACAGGGTTTCCACACTGAAGCTTTCTTT
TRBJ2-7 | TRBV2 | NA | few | CASSDQGGTAYYEQYF | TGTGCCAGCAGTGACCAAGGCGGGACAGCGTATTACGAGCAGTACTTC
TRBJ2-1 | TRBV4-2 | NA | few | CASSQAGDFDNEQFF | TGTGCCAGCAGCCAAGCGGGGGATTTTGACAATGAGCAGTTCTTC
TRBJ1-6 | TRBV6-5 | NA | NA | CASSHEGDSPLHF | TGTGCCAGCAGCCACGAGGGGGATTCACCCCTCCACTTT
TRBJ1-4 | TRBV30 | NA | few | CACPYRATNEKLFF | TGTGCCTGCCCATACAGGGCAACTAATGAAAAACTGTTTTTT
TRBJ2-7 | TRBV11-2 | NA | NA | CASSNERAYEQYF | TGTGCCAGCAGCAACGAACGGGCCTACGAGCAGTACTTC
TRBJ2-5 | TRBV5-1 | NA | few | CASSFGESETQYF | TGCGCCAGCAGCTTTGGGGAGTCGGAGACCCAGTACTTC
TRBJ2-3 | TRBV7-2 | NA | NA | CASSLMGAAAADTQYF | TGTGCCAGCAGCTTGATGGGGGCCGCGGCAGCAGATACGCAGTATTTT
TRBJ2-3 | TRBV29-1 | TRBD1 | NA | CSGPTGGGDTQYF | TGCAGCGGCCCTACAGGGGGCGGAGATACGCAGTATTTT
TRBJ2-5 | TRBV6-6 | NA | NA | CASSTHQETQYF | TGTGCCAGCAGTACACACCAAGAGACCCAGTACTTC